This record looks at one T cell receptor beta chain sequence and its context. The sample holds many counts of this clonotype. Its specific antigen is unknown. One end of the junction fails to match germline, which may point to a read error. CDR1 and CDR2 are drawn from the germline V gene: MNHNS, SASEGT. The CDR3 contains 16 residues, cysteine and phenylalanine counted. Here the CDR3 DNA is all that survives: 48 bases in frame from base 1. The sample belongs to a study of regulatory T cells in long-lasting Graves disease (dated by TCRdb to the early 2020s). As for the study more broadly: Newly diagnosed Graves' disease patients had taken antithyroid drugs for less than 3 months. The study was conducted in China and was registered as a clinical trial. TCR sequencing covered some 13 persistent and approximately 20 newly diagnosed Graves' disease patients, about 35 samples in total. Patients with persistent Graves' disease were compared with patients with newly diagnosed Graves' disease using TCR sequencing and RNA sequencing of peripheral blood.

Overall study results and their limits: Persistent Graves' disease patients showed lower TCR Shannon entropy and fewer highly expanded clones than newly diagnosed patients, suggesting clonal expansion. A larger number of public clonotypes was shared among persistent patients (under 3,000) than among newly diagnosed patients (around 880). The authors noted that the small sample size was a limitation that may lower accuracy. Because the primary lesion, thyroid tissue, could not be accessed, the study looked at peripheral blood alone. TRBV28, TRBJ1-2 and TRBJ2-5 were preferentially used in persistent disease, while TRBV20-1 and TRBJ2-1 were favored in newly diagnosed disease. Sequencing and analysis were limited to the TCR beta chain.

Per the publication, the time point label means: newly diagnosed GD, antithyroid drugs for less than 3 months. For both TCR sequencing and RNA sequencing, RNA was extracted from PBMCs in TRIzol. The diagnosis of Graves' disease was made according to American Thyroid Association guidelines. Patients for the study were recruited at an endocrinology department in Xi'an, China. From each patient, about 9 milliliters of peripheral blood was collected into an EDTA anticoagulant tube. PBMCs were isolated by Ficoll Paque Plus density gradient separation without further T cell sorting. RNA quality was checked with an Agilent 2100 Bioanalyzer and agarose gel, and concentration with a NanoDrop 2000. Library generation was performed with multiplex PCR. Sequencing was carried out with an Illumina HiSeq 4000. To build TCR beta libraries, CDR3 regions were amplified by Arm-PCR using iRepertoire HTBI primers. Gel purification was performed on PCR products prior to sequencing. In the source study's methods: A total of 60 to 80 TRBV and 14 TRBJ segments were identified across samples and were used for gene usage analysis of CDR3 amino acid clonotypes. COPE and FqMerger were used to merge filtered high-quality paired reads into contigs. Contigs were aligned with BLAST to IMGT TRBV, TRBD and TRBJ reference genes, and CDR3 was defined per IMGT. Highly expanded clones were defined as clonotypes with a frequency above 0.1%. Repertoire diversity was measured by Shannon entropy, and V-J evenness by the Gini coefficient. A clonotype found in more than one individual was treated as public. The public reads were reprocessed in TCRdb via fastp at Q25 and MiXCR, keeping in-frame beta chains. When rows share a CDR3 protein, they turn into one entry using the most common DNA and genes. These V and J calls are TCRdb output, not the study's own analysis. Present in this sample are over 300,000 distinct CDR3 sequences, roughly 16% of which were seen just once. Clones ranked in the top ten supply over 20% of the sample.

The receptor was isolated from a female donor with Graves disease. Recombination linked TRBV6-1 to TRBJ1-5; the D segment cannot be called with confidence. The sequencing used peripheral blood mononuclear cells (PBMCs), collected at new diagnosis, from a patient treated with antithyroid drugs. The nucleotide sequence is TGCGCCAGCAGTGAGTCGATAACAGCCTTCTATCAGCCCCAGCATTTT. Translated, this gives CASSESITAFYQPQHF.